Each of the 23 T cell receptor beta chains below was sequenced from the same sample in a study of beta chain features in type 1 diabetes. Findings and caveats of the study: Moderately but significantly shorter TCRB CDR3s were found in Type 1 diabetes patients in all four CD4+ subsets.

Their target antigens are unknown. As every portion of the isolated RNA was reverse transcribed, the sequencing read expressed TCRB transcripts. Assay: immunoSEQ multiplex PCR; the TCRdb copy retains only in-frame clones and omits some. Counted here are some 370,000 clones, about 10% occurring once; the ten biggest clones make up over 0.45%. Sequences were obtained from central memory CD4+ T cells from blood. These receptors were taken from a man under 40 with type 1 diabetes.

This clone was seen repeatedly, ten times or more. The rearrangement uses TRBV15 and TRBJ1-2; D is unclear. This CDR3 contains 12 residues. Germline lookup yields CDR1 LNHNV and CDR2 YYDKDF (reference sequence). V gave up 5 bases and J gave up 1 base, with 5 bases separating them. CDR3 loop: CATSSINYGYTF. The CDR3 DNA reads TGTGCCACCAGCTCCATTAACTATGGCTACACCTTC.

This clone turned up a few times. The conserved phenylalanine or tryptophan normally closing the CDR3 is absent here, so this likely arose from a read error. The limits of the CDR3 on the DNA are not certain, so only TCRdb's listed CDR3 is given. V and J are TRBV7-9 and TRBJ2-6; the D call in the table, TRBD2, was not verified against the DNA. The CDR3 length equals 13 residues, ends included. Germline V CDR1 and CDR2: SEHNR, FQNEAQ (reference sequence). The chain's CDR3 is CASSPTNRETAHL.

This sequence joins TRBV4-3 and TRBJ2-2, with 9 bases that match TRBD2. CDR1 and CDR2 (germline): LGHNA, YSLEER. The CDR3 loop spans 17 amino acids. The V segment lost 0 bases and the J segment 4 bases; nucleotides outside the gene matches: 6. CDR3 in DNA: TGCGCCAGCAGCCAAGATGGGGCTAGCGGGATCACCGGGGAGCTGTTTTTT. It yields the protein CASSQDGASGITGELFF.

This chain links TRBV4-3 with TRBJ2-7, with D perhaps matching TRBD1 or TRBD2 (5 bases each). The CDR3 consists of 14 residues. Germline CDR1 LGHNA, CDR2 YSLEER. Trimming left V 1 base short and J 6 bases short, with 13 bases between. The DNA for the CDR3 is TGCGCCAGCAGCCAAGTTGGTGTTGGGGGCGAGCAGTACTTC. Encoded protein: CASSQVGVGGEQYF.

This clone was seen ten or more times. The chain recombines TRBV7-9 with TRBJ2-3, with 10 positions matching TRBD2. This CDR3 contains 15 residues. V dropped 4 bases and J dropped 1; count of bases not matched to a gene: 2. Germline CDR1 reads SEHNR; CDR2 reads FQNEAQ (reference sequence). The CDR3 loop reads CASSYLAGGTDTQYF. DNA of the CDR3: TGTGCCAGCAGCTACCTAGCGGGGGGCACAGATACGCAGTATTTT.

The CDR3 here is CASSPGVANVLTF. The CDR3 coding sequence is TGTGCCAGCAGCCCGGGGGTGGCCAACGTCCTGACTTTC. This chain joins TRBV11-3 and TRBJ2-6; D possibly corresponds to TRBD2 (6 bases). V lost 5 bases to trimming and J lost 6 bases, with 8 bases between them. The CDR3 covers 13 residues. Looked up from germline, CDR1 is SGHNT and CDR2 is YENEEA.

The gene calls are TRBV18 and TRBJ2-3; perhaps TRBD1 as D (5 bases). Trimming stripped 1 base from V and 1 base from J, with 12 bases between. This CDR3 has 16 residues. Germline V lookup: CDR1 KGHSH, CDR2 LQKENI. The CDR3 bases are TGTGCCAGCTCACCACGATCAGGGAATGGCACAGATACGCAGTATTTT. Residues: CASSPRSGNGTDTQYF. Drawing the rest from reference TRBV18 and TRBJ2-3, the complete variable domain is NAGVMQNPRHLVRRRGQEARLRCSPMKGHSHVYWYRQLPEEGLKFMVYLQKENIIDESGMPKERFSAEFPKEGPSILRIQQVVRGDSAAYFCASSPRSGNGTDTQYFGPGTRLTVL.

Comment on this clone: Other DNA sequences of this sample code for an identical CDR3. V and J are TRBV5-1 and TRBJ2-3, with D possibly called TRBD1 or TRBD2 (5 bases each). V was clipped by 4 bases and J by 4 bases, with 10 bases between them. Germline values: CDR1 SGHRS, CDR2 YFSETQ. This CDR3 comprises 13 residues. Here the CDR3 DNA reads TGCGCCAGCAGCGGTCAGGGAGCAGATACGCAGTATTTT. Encoded protein: CASSGQGADTQYF.

This clone has more than one count but fewer than ten. The chain carries TRBV2 and TRBJ1-1; unclear D gene. V was trimmed by 5 bases and J by 1 base, leaving 8 bases between them. The CDR3 has 13 amino acids. Germline CDR1 is SNHLY and CDR2 is FYNNEI. CDR3 coding DNA: TGTGCCAGCAGTCGTTTGGGGAACACTGAAGCTTTCTTT. Its translation is CASSRLGNTEAFF.

This rearrangement joins TRBV11-2 to TRBJ1-4; D perhaps matches TRBD1 (6 bases). The V end lost 2 bases, the J end lost 6 bases, and 10 bases lay between the germline ends. Germline CDR1 SGHAT, CDR2 FQNNGV. CDR3 length: 14 residues. The CDR3 protein is CASSLWGGDEKLFF. In DNA, the CDR3 is TGTGCCAGCAGCTTATGGGGGGGCGATGAAAAACTGTTTTTT.

This clone was seen a few times. The genes are TRBV6-1 and TRBJ2-2; no clear D gene. The CDR3 contains 14 residues. Trimming removed 6 bases at V and 2 bases at J, with 10 bases between. From germline, CDR1 is MNHNS and CDR2 SASEGT. This CDR3 is CASSFRPNTGELFF. For the CDR3, the DNA is TGTGCCAGCAGCTTCCGTCCCAACACCGGGGAGCTGTTTTTT.

In this sample, this clone turned up a few times. V usage is TRBV18 and J usage is TRBJ1-1; 12 bases map to TRBD1. The CDR3 runs 17 residues. The V segment lost 3 bases and the J segment 11 bases; nucleotides outside the gene matches: 16. The germline gives CDR1 KGHSH, CDR2 LQKENI. CDR3 protein: CASSPLPPGQGAKRAFF. The DNA of the CDR3 is TGTGCCAGCTCACCCCTCCCCCCGGGACAGGGGGCGAAAAGGGCTTTCTTT.

This clone has a handful of counts. The CDR3 DNA is TGTGCCACCCGGGATTGGAGCTCTGGGGCCAACGTCCTGACTTTC. This sequence encodes CATRDWSSGANVLTF. The chain couples TRBV27 to TRBJ2-6, with D possibly being TRBD2 (5 bases). With 10 bases removed from V and 0 bases from J, the gap between germline ends came to 13 bases. This CDR3 has 15 amino acids. Per germline, CDR1 MNHEY and CDR2 SMNVEV (reference sequence).

The J gene is TRBJ2-5, the V gene TRBV6-5; 10 positions agree with TRBD1. Germline V gene lookup returns CDR1 MNHEY and CDR2 SVGAGI. The V gene end was trimmed by 7 bases and the J gene end by 2 bases; junction bases not matched to a gene: 4. This CDR3 is 14 amino acids long. CDR3 bases: TGTGCCAGCACCCGGACAGGGGGGCAAGAGACCCAGTACTTC. Translating it yields CASTRTGGQETQYF.

A few counts support this clone. This chain connects TRBV7-3 to TRBJ2-7, with D perhaps TRBD1 or TRBD2 (5 bases each). The V gene's germline CDR1 is SGHTA and CDR2 FQGTGA. CDR3 length: 14 amino acids. V lost 4 bases and J lost 2, with 12 bases in between. CDR3 residues: CASSSSWGTYEQYF. Here the CDR3 DNA reads TGTGCCAGCAGCTCTAGCTGGGGGACCTACGAGCAGTACTTC.

This clone has at least ten counts. V is TRBV18 and J is TRBJ2-3, with D perhaps given as TRBD1 or TRBD2 (5 bases each). This CDR3 is built from 13 residues. The V gene's germline CDR1 is KGHSH and CDR2 LQKENI. V gave up 5 bases and J gave up 6 bases, with 12 bases separating them. Here the CDR3 reads CASSRDGQDTQYF. The CDR3 DNA reads as TGTGCCAGCTCAAGGGACGGGCAGGATACGCAGTATTTT.

Points on this clone: Sequence at one end of the junction differs from germline and may be a read error. The V gene is TRBV11-2, the J gene TRBJ2-7, with 7 positions matching TRBD2. Germline loops: CDR1 SGHAT, CDR2 FQNNGV. The CDR3 extends over 16 amino acids. The CDR3 DNA sequence: TGCGCCAGCAGCTCAAATCTAGCGGAGACCCTATACGAGCAGTACTTC. Its protein is CASSSNLAETLYEQYF.

V is TRBV6-5 and J is TRBJ2-2; D is ambiguous. In germline, CDR1 is MNHEY, CDR2 SVGAGI. The CDR3 extends over 15 amino acids. V dropped 10 bases and J dropped 1 base, with 16 bases sitting between them. In DNA form, the CDR3 reads TGTGCCACTTGTTTCGGAGTCCGGAACACCGGGGAGCTGTTTTTT. Its translation is CATCFGVRNTGELFF.

This clone was seen a handful of times. The rearrangement joins TRBV7-2 to TRBJ2-1, with 10 bases fitting TRBD2. The CDR3 runs 16 residues. Germline loops: CDR1 SGHTA, CDR2 FQGNSA. Trimming at V came to 5 bases and at J to 10 bases, leaving 14 bases not matched to a gene. CDR3 residues: CASSPLGGLAGAEQFF. Written as DNA, the CDR3 is TGTGCCAGCAGCCCTCTCGGAGGGCTAGCGGGAGCAGAGCAGTTCTTC.

Ten or more counts support this clone. The V call is TRBV7-8, the J call TRBJ2-5; 9 bases match TRBD1. Germline V gene lookup returns CDR1 SGHVS and CDR2 FQNEAQ. The CDR3 is 17 amino acids. J lost 1 base, V lost 7 bases, and 13 bases had no gene match. The CDR3 spells CASTRSDYRGLQETQYF. The DNA for the CDR3 is TGTGCCAGCACCCGTAGTGACTACAGGGGGCTCCAAGAGACCCAGTACTTC. The full variable domain, rest sourced from reference TRBV7-8 and TRBJ2-5, is GAGVSQSPRYKVAKRGQDVALRCDPISGHVSLFWYQQALGQGPEFLTYFQNEAQLDKSGLPSDRFFAERPEGSVSTLKIQRTQQEDSAVYLCASTRSDYRGLQETQYFGPGTRLLVL.

This clone turned up a few times. The same CDR3 is also encoded by other DNA sequences in this sample. This chain links TRBV6-5 with TRBJ2-7; 14 bases map to TRBD2. From germline, CDR1 is MNHEY and CDR2 SVGAGI. The CDR3 has 14 residues. V trimming: 7 bases; J trimming: 3 bases; junction bases outside the gene matches: 2. The CDR3 sequence: CASTGTSGSYEQYF. In DNA, the CDR3 is TGTGCCAGCACCGGGACTAGCGGGAGCTACGAGCAGTACTTC.

This clone has a handful of counts. The chain uses TRBV6-1 and TRBJ2-5; no reliable D call. The CDR3 is made up of 14 amino acids. Germline V lookup: CDR1 MNHNS, CDR2 SASEGT. Trimming shortened V by 7 bases and J by 1 base, and 13 bases separated the two germline ends. The CDR3 sequence: CASIPIGSQETQYF. CDR3 bases: TGTGCCAGCATCCCGATCGGAAGCCAAGAGACCCAGTACTTC.

This chain joins TRBV28 and TRBJ1-1; possibly TRBD1 for D (6 bases). CDR1 MDHEN and CDR2 SYDVKM come from the germline V gene. V was pared by 5 bases and J by 4 bases, with 14 bases between. This CDR3 has 14 amino acids. For the CDR3, the DNA is TGTGCCAGCAGTGGAACAGGGAGGGGCACTGAAGCTTTCTTT. Amino acids: CASSGTGRGTEAFF.